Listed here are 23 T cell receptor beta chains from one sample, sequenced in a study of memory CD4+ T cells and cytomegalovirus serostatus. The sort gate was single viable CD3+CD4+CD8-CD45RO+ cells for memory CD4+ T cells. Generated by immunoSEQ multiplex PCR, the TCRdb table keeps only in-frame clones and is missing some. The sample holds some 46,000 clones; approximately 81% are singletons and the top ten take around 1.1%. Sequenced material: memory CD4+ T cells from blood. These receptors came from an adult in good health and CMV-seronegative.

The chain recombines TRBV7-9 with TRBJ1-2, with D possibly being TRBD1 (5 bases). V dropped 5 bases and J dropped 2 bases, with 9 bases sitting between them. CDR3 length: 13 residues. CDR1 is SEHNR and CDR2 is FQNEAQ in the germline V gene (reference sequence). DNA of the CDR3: TGTGCCAGCAGCCTACAGGAGAACTATGGCTACACCTTC. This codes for CASSLQENYGYTF.

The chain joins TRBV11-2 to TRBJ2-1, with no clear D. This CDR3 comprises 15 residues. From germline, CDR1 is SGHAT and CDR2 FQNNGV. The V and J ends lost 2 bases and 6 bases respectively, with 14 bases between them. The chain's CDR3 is CASSLTIKPGNEQFF. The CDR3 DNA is TGTGCCAGCAGCTTAACGATAAAGCCGGGCAATGAGCAGTTCTTC.

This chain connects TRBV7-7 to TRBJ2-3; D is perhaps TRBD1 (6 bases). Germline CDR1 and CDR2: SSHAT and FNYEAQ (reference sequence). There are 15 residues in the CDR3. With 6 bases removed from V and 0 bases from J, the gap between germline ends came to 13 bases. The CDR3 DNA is TGTGCCAGCAGTTTACAGGGTTTGAGCACAGATACGCAGTATTTT. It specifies CASSLQGLSTDTQYF.

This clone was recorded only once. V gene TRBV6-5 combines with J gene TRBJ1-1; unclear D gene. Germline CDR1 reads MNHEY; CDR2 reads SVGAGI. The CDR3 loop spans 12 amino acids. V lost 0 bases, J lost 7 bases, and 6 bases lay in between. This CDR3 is CASSYSEGEAFF. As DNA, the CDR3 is TGTGCCAGCAGTTACTCAGAGGGTGAAGCTTTCTTT.

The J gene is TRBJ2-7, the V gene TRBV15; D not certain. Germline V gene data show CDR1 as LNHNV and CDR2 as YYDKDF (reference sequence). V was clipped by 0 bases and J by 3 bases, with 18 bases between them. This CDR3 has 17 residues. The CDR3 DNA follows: TGTGCCACCAGCAGAGAGTACGATGGGCAGAACAGCTACGAGCAGTACTTC. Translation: CATSREYDGQNSYEQYF.

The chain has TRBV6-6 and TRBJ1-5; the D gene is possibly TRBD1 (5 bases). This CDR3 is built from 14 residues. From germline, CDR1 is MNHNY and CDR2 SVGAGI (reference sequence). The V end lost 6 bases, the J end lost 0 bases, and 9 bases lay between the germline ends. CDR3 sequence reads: CASRGRDSNQPQHF. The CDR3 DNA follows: TGTGCCAGCAGGGGACGGGATAGCAATCAGCCCCAGCATTTT.

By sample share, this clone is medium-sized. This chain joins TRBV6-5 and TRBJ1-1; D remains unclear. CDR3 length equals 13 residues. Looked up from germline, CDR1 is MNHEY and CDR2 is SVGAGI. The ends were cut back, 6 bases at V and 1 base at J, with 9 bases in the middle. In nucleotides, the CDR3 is TGTGCCAGCAGATATAGTCAGAACACTGAAGCTTTCTTT. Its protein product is CASRYSQNTEAFF.

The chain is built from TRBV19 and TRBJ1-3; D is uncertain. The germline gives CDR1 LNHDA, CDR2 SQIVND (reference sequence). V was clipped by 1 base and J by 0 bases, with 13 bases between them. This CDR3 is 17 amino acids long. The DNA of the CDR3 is TGTGCCAGTAGTATAGGATCGATATCTCACTCTGGAAACACCATATATTTT. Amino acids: CASSIGSISHSGNTIYF.

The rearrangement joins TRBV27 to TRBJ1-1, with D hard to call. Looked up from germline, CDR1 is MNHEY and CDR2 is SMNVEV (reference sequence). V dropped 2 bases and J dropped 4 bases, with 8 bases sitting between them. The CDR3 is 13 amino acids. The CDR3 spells CASSLHGITEAFF. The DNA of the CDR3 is TGTGCCAGCAGTTTACACGGGATCACTGAAGCTTTCTTT.

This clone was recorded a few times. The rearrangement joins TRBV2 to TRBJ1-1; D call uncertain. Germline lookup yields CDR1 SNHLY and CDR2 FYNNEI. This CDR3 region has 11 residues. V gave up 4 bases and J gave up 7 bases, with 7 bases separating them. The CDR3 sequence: CASSVLGEAFF. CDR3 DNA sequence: TGTGCCAGCAGTGTGCTGGGTGAAGCTTTCTTT.

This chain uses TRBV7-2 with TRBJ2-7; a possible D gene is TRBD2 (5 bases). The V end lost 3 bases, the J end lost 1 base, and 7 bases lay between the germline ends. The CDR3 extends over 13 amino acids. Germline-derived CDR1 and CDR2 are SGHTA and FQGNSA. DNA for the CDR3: TGTGCCAGCAGCTTTGGACTTTCCTACGAGCAGTACTTC. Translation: CASSFGLSYEQYF.

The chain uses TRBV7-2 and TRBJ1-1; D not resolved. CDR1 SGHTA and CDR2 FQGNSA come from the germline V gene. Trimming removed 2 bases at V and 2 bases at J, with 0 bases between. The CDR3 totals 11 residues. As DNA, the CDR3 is TGTGCCAGCAGCTTAAACACTGAAGCTTTCTTT. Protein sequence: CASSLNTEAFF.

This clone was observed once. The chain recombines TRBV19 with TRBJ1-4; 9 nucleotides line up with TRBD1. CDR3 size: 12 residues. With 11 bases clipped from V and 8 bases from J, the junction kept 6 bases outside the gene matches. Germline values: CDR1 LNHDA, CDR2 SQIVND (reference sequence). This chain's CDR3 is CAVRDREEKLFF. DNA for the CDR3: TGTGCCGTCCGGGACAGGGAAGAAAAACTGTTTTTT.

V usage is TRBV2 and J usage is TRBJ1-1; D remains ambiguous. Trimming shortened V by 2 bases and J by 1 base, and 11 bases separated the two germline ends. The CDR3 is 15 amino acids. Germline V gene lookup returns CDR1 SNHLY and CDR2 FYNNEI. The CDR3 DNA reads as TGTGCCAGCAGTGAATTCGCAGGATCGAACACTGAAGCTTTCTTT. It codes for CASSEFAGSNTEAFF.

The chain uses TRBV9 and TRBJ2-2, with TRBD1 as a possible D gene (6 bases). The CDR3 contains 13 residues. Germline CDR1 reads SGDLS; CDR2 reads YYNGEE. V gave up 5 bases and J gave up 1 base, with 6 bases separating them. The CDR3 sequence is CASRGQNTGELFF. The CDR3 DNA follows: TGTGCCAGCAGGGGACAGAACACCGGGGAGCTGTTTTTT. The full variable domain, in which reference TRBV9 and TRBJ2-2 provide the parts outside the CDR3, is DSGVTQTPKHLITATGQRVTLRCSPRSGDLSVYWYQQSLDQGLQFLIQYYNGEERAKGNILERFSAQQFPDLHSELNLSSLELGDSALYFCASRGQNTGELFFGEGSRLTVL.

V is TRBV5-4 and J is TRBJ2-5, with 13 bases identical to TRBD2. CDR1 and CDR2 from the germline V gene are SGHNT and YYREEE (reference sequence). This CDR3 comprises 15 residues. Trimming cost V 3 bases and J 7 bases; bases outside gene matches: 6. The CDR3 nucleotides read TGTGCCAGCAGCTGGACTAGCGGGAGTTTTGGGACCCAGTACTTC. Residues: CASSWTSGSFGTQYF.

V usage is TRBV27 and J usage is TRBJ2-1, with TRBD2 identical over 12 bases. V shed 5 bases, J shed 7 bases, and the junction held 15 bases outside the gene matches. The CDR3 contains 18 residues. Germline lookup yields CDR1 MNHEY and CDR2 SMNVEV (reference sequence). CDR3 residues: CASSPPEGLAGGGNEQFF. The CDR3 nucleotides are TGTGCCAGCAGTCCGCCCGAGGGACTAGCGGGCGGGGGAAATGAGCAGTTCTTC.

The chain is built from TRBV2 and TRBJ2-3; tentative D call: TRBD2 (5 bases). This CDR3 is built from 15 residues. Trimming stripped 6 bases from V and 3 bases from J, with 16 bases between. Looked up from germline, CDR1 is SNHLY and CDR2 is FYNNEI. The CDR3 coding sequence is TGTGCCAGCAGGGACCCCGGCGGGTGGACAGATACGCAGTATTTT. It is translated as CASRDPGGWTDTQYF.

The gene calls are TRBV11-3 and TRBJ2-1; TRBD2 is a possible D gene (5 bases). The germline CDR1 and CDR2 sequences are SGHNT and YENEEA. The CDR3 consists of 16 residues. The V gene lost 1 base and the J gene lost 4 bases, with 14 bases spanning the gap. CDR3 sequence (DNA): TGTGCCAGCAGCTTAGTACGTCGGGGTGGGTACAATGAGCAGTTCTTC. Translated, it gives CASSLVRRGGYNEQFF.

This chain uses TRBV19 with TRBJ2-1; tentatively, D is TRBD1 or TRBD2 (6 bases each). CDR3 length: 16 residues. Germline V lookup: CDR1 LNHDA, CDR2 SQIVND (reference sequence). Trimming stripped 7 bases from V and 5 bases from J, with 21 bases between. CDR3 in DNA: TGTGCCAGTACCCCCCCGGGGGCCCTGGGGGACAATGAGCAGTTCTTC. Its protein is CASTPPGALGDNEQFF.

Written as DNA, the CDR3 is TGTGCCAGCAGCCAAGACTCCCAGGGGGCTGGAAACACCATATATTTT. Its translation: CASSQDSQGAGNTIYF. V gene TRBV14 combines with J gene TRBJ1-3, with TRBD1 identical over 7 bases. Germline loops: CDR1 SGHDN, CDR2 FVKESK. V lost 0 bases and J lost 2; bases outside the gene matches: 4. There are 16 residues in the CDR3.

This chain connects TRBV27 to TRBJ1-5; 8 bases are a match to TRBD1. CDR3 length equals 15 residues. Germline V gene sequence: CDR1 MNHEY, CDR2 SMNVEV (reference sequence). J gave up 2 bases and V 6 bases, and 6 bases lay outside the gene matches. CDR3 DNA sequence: TGTGCCAGCAGCCGCGACAGGGGAGGCAATCAGCCCCAGCATTTT. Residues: CASSRDRGGNQPQHF.

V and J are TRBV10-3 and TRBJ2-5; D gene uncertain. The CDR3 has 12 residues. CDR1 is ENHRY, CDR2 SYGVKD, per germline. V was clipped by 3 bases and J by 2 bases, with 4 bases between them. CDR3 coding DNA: TGTGCCATCAGTGATCCACAAGAGACCCAGTACTTC. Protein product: CAISDPQETQYF.